These T cell receptor beta chains were read from a single sample in a study of metastatic and nonmetastatic thyroid tumors. TCRdb reassembled clones from the PCR reads with MiXCR. The sample yields about 16,000 clones, approximately 32% seen once. Sequencing was done on a sample of tumor tissue. The origin of the receptors is a male donor with papillary thyroid cancer or a benign thyroid nodule (not recorded which). Some clones in this sample may be carry-over from other donors' samples. The CDR3 runs from the conserved cysteine through the conserved F or W.

V	J	CDR3
TRBV30	TRBJ2-1	CAGGGSGNEQFF
TRBV7-9	TRBJ1-2	CASSSDWTGGKGYTF
TRBV30	TRBJ2-3	CAWSASESWNTDTQYF
TRBV4-1	TRBJ2-7	CASSQDPRGYEQYF
TRBV3-1	TRBJ1-4	CASSQAGQHNEKLFF
TRBV15	TRBJ2-5	CATSRDIGGGETQYF
TRBV30	TRBJ2-7	CAWSGTGIWEQYF
TRBV2	TRBJ2-3	CALGTSATDTQYF
TRBV10-3	TRBJ2-3	CAISPGAGTDTQYF
TRBV30	TRBJ1-4	CAWSVPWQNSEKLFF
TRBV9	TRBJ2-2	CASSVQGTGELFF
TRBV30	TRBJ1-1	CARGGTEAFF
TRBV19	TRBJ2-2	CASSPPGQEYTGELFF
TRBV27	TRBJ2-7	CASSTTGVEQYF
TRBV4-1	TRBJ1-2	CASSQGTAFYGYTF
TRBV30	TRBJ1-5	CAWSVPGNPGQPQHF
TRBV6-1	TRBJ2-2	CASTSFDTGELFF
TRBV6-5	TRBJ2-6	CASIDSGRSGANVLTF
TRBV5-4	TRBJ2-5	CATRTGQETQYF
TRBV6-1	TRBJ2-1	CASREGGAYNEQFF
TRBV2	TRBJ2-7	CASSEIRGSRGEQYF
TRBV28	TRBJ1-4	CASSLDGDEKLFF
TRBV5-1	TRBJ2-1	CASSIMTGAGYNEQFF
TRBV28	TRBJ2-7	CASRTLRPVERPGGYEQYF
TRBV24-1	TRBJ2-1	CATSDFSLAGVSEQFF
TRBV7-8	TRBJ2-7	CASSLGGQGLDEQYF
TRBV4-2	TRBJ1-6	CASSQLVAGYNSPLHF
TRBV6-4	TRBJ2-7	CASSIVEQSYEQYF
TRBV30	TRBJ2-7	CAWSVLSGDRGSYEQYF
TRBV4-1	TRBJ2-7	CASSQAWTGAYEQYF
TRBV6-1	TRBJ2-1	CASRPADSYNEQFF
TRBV6-2/TRBV6-3	TRBJ1-5	CASSYPGTHSNQPQHF
TRBV4-3	TRBJ2-1	CASSQENSGNLYNEQFF
TRBV6-1	TRBJ2-3	CASSELGSSSTDTQYF
TRBV2	TRBJ2-7	CASSEAGGRLYEQYF
TRBV4-2	TRBJ2-4	CASSQESGRGNIQYF
TRBV6-1	TRBJ2-3	CASSAGGSSTDTQYF
TRBV7-9	TRBJ2-7	CASSFGVSYEQYF
TRBV6-5	TRBJ2-7	CASSYTLVGEQYF
TRBV5-6	TRBJ1-1	CASSSPVEAGEAFF
TRBV2	TRBJ2-5	CASTPRRGGETQYF
TRBV28	TRBJ2-7	CASSPHLGRSSYEQYF
TRBV28	TRBJ1-2	CASSGLGATGLVNGYTF
TRBV12-3/TRBV12-4	TRBJ2-7	CASSPDRRSYEQYF
TRBV20-1	TRBJ2-2	CSARAGTPLGAGELFF
TRBV11-2	TRBJ2-7	CASSDRRQGASYEQYF
TRBV6-1	TRBJ2-7	CASSHTSDHYEQYF
TRBV10-3	TRBJ1-4	CATKDRGSTNEKLFF
TRBV6-2/TRBV6-3	TRBJ2-4	CASSTRDRGTDIQYF
TRBV19	TRBJ1-1	CASSDGQNTEAFF
TRBV19	TRBJ2-7	CASPGPNYSYEQYF
TRBV4-1	TRBJ2-7	CASSPTSAYEQYF
TRBV6-2/TRBV6-3	TRBJ1-5	CASSVYSNQPQHF
TRBV20-1	TRBJ2-1	CSARDLSGGTNEQFF
TRBV7-9	TRBJ2-7	CASSHRDRNYEQYF
TRBV7-9	TRBJ2-2	CASSSERSSGELFF
TRBV7-9	TRBJ2-3	CASSLVVNPPDTQYF